Below are 13 T cell receptor beta chains sequenced from a single sample in a study of CD8+ T cells in alopecia areata. In each case, RNA was isolated and then reverse transcribed into cDNA as the sequencing template. Produced via immunoSEQ multiplex PCR; TCRdb's table is partial and in-frame only. The repertoire holds under 300,000 clones, with around three fifths as singletons. Treatment specified: oral pan-JAK inhibitor, 5-10 mg twice daily. The sequencing here drew on CD4+ T cells sorted from blood, taken around week 54, from a patient treated with tofacitinib. The receptors were sampled from a human donor with alopecia areata.

The genes are TRBV7-9 and TRBJ1-1; TRBD1 matches 10 bases. This CDR3 spans 15 amino acids. The V gene's germline CDR1 is SEHNR and CDR2 FQNEAQ (reference sequence). The trim removed 5 bases at V and 4 bases at J, leaving 7 bases unmatched. CDR3 nucleotide sequence: TGTGCCAGCAGCCCAGGGGACAGGGGAACCACTGAAGCTTTCTTT. This encodes CASSPGDRGTTEAFF. Full variable domain (outside the CDR3, taken from reference TRBV7-9 and TRBJ1-1): DTGVSQNPRHKITKRGQNVTFRCDPISEHNRLYWYRQTLGQGPEFLTYFQNEAQLEKSRLLSDRFSAERPKGSFSTLEIQRTEQGDSAMYLCASSPGDRGTTEAFFGQGTRLTVV.

The chain carries TRBV6-1 and TRBJ2-2; no clear D gene. Trimming stripped 0 bases from V and 4 bases from J, with 12 bases between. Germline-derived CDR1 and CDR2 are MNHNS and SASEGT. The CDR3 has 16 residues. CDR3 protein: CASSEALPALTGELFF. CDR3 in DNA: TGTGCCAGCAGTGAAGCGCTGCCAGCGCTCACCGGGGAGCTGTTTTTT.

This chain connects TRBV12-5 to TRBJ1-4; 8 nucleotides align to TRBD1. V dropped 5 bases and J dropped 7; count of bases not matched to a gene: 6. CDR1 and CDR2 from the germline V gene are LGHNT and FRNRAP. The CDR3 has 14 residues. CDR3 protein: CASGLGQGGEKLFF. The CDR3 bases are TGTGCTAGTGGTCTCGGACAGGGCGGTGAAAAACTGTTTTTT.

This chain connects TRBV18 to TRBJ2-1; D assignment may be TRBD1 or TRBD2 (6 bases each). Looked up from germline, CDR1 is KGHSH and CDR2 is LQKENI. CDR3 length: 14 residues. Trimming removed 2 bases from V and 5 bases from J, with 10 bases in between. CDR3 bases: TGTGCCAGCTCACCAGAGGGGGGCAACAATGAGCAGTTCTTC. It specifies CASSPEGGNNEQFF.

As to this clone: The junction does not match germline at one end; this may be a read error. This chain links TRBV7-2 with TRBJ2-1; either TRBD1 or TRBD2 may fit D (6 bases each). The CDR3 is made up of 14 amino acids. The germline gives CDR1 SGHTA, CDR2 FQGNSA. CDR3 in DNA: TGTGCCAGCAGGTTAGGGGGGTCCTACAATGAGCAGTTCTTC. Its translation: CASRLGGSYNEQFF.

The rearrangement joins TRBV20-1 to TRBJ1-3; D remains unclear. The CDR3 is 11 residues long. From germline, CDR1 is DFQATT and CDR2 SNEGSKA (reference sequence). Trimming left V 3 bases short and J 8 bases short, with 8 bases between. CDR3 nucleotides: TGCAGTGCTAGTAAACCAGACACCATATATTTT. It yields the protein CSASKPDTIYF.

The chain links TRBV5-6 to TRBJ2-7; no clear D. The CDR3 covers 14 residues. Germline assignment: CDR1 SGHDT and CDR2 YYEEEE. Trimming removed 3 bases from V and 0 bases from J, with 10 bases in between. CDR3 bases: TGTGCCAGCAGCTCCTTCGGCGGCTCCTACGAGCAGTACTTC. Amino acids: CASSSFGGSYEQYF.

The chain combines TRBV6-5 with TRBJ1-5, with no clear D. The germline gives CDR1 MNHEY, CDR2 SVGAGI. The CDR3 extends over 15 amino acids. V lost 6 bases to trimming and J lost 0 bases, with 12 bases between them. As DNA, the CDR3 is TGTGCCAGCAGACCCCTCAGACATAGCAATCAGCCCCAGCATTTT. It is translated as CASRPLRHSNQPQHF.

The DNA of the CDR3 is TGTGCCTGCAAATCGGAAGGGGGCACCGGGGAGCTGTTTTTT. It translates to CACKSEGGTGELFF. The chain carries TRBV30 and TRBJ2-2, with a possible D match to TRBD1 (6 bases). V was cut by 6 bases and J by 4 bases, with 15 bases left in between. This CDR3 is 14 amino acids long. The germline CDR1 and CDR2 sequences are GTSNPN and SVGIG (reference sequence).

This clone has at least ten counts. The rearrangement uses TRBV7-2 and TRBJ2-2; no definite D call. The CDR3 is 12 residues long. Trimming took off 6 bases at V and 7 bases at J, with 9 bases between the two ends. Germline V gene sequence: CDR1 SGHTA, CDR2 FQGNSA. CDR3 sequence (DNA): TGTGCCAGCAGACTAAACTTCGGGGAGCTGTTTTTT. Residues: CASRLNFGELFF.

V and J are TRBV2 and TRBJ2-1, with 13 bases identical to TRBD2. Germline CDR1 SNHLY, CDR2 FYNNEI. The CDR3 length is 15 residues. V lost 6 bases and J lost 6; bases outside the gene matches: 5. The CDR3 coding sequence is TGTGCCAGCAGCGCCGGGACTAGCGGGGCCAATGAGCAGTTCTTC. Its translation is CASSAGTSGANEQFF.

In this sample, this clone turned up once. The chain carries TRBV5-1 and TRBJ2-5; maybe TRBD1 (6 bases). The CDR3 is made up of 15 amino acids. In germline, CDR1 is SGHRS, CDR2 YFSETQ. V gave up 2 bases and J gave up 0 bases, with 11 bases separating them. CDR3 nucleotide sequence: TGCGCCAGCAGCTTCGGGACACAAAACCAAGAGACCCAGTACTTC. As protein: CASSFGTQNQETQYF.

The chain recombines TRBV30 with TRBJ2-3; D tentatively reads TRBD1 or TRBD2 (5 bases each). Germline CDR1 GTSNPN, CDR2 SVGIG (reference sequence). CDR3 size: 14 residues. The V end lost 5 bases, the J end lost 7 bases, and 19 bases lay between the germline ends. CDR3 bases: TGTGCCTGGGCCCTCATGAGCCGGGGCAATACGCAGTATTTT. Its translation is CAWALMSRGNTQYF. Together with reference TRBV30 and TRBJ2-3, the CDR3 gives the full variable domain: SQTIHQWPATLVQPVGSPLSLECTVEGTSNPNLYWYRQAAGRGLQLLFYSVGIGQISSEVPQNLSASRPQDRQFILSSKKLLLSDSGFYLCAWALMSRGNTQYFGPGTRLTVL.